Described below is a single T cell receptor (beta chain) sequence and its context. Its antigen is still unknown. The input lacks base qualities; no much larger clone sits a single base away. The entry originates in a study of blood T cell repertoires in COVID-19 (dated by TCRdb to 2020 to 2022). For context, the study as a whole: Samples covering the acute and convalescent phases of COVID-19 were provided by collaborators in the United States, Italy and Spain. The material from the prospective study consisted of cDNA or gDNA derived from T cells, B-cell-depleted T cells, or PBMCs. Subjects who had been exposed to COVID-19, were actively infected with it, or had recovered from it provided the deeply sampled blood TCRbeta repertoires that made up the dataset. A freely available public database, intended as a resource for researchers studying the immune response to SARS-CoV-2, is where the repertoires were released. Samples were obtained from the ongoing ImmuneRACE study (first 160 participants) and from 1,000 to 1,500 subjects provided by 6 global collaborators. A de-identified subject ID, COVID-19 status, age in years and sex were almost always included in the sample metadata. HLA class I and class II types, where available, came from metadata supplied by the sample provider rather than from assay-based typing. What the authors observed across the whole study: How much clinical and demographic metadata was included differed by source and by participant, and the metadata was provided uncurated.

Each collaborating institution followed its own protocols to collect whole blood in K2EDTA tubes. Collaborator samples were shipped for TCRbeta analysis as frozen whole blood, isolated PBMCs, or DNA extracted from either sample type. TCRbeta CDR3 regions were amplified from genomic DNA using the immunoSEQ Assay, a bias-controlled multiplex PCR. The paper's data handling went like this. Within the assay, amplification of reference gene primers was used to estimate how many nucleated cells each sample contained. Sequence reads were collapsed and filtered to measure the absolute abundance of every unique TCRbeta CDR3 rearrangement. For each sample, productive Simpson clonality was calculated as the square root of Simpson's diversity index over productive rearrangements. TCRdb re-hosts the immuneACCESS table, in-frame sequences only. Its copies lack some clones; in the studies checked, an unresolved V gene accounts for under half of them, and the cause for the rest is not known. D and trimming come from the DNA, and the V and J calls and clone size come from that table. The sample records under 85,000 clones, approximately 88% of which are singletons. Together, the top ten hold 6% to 8% of the sample.

CDR1 MNHNY and CDR2 SVGAGI were looked up in the germline V gene (reference sequence). Relative to germline, V is 5 bases shorter and J is 1 base shorter, with 9 bases between their ends. CDR3 length: 14 amino acids, cysteine to phenylalanine. Only the CDR3 portion is preserved as DNA: 42 bases, with reading frame beginning at the first base. Source material: peripheral blood. The sequence links TRBV6-6 to TRBJ1-5; TRBD1 could be the D gene, as 5 bases match. The clonotype comes from a man between 65 and 85 years old with acute or convalescent COVID-19. The nucleotide sequence is TGTGCCAGCAGTATACAGGAGAGCAATCAGCCCCAGCATTTT. Protein translation: CASSIQESNQPQHF.